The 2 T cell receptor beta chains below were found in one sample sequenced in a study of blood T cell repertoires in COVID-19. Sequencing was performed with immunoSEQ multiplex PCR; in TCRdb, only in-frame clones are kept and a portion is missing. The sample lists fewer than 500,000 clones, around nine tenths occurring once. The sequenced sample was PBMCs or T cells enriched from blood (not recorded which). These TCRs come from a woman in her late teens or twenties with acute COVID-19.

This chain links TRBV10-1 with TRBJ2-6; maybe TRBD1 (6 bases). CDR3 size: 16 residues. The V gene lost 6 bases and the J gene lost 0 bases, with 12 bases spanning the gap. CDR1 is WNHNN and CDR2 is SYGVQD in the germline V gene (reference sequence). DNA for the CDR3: TGCGCCAGCAGAGCAGGGGCCTCCTCTGGGGCCAACGTCCTGACTTTC. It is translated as CASRAGASSGANVLTF.

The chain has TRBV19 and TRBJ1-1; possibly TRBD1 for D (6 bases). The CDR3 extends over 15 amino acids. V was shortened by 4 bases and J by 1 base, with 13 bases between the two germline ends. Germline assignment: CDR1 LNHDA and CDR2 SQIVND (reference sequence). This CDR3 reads CASSSGGAGNTEAFF. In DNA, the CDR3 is TGTGCCAGTAGTAGTGGGGGCGCGGGGAACACTGAAGCTTTCTTT.